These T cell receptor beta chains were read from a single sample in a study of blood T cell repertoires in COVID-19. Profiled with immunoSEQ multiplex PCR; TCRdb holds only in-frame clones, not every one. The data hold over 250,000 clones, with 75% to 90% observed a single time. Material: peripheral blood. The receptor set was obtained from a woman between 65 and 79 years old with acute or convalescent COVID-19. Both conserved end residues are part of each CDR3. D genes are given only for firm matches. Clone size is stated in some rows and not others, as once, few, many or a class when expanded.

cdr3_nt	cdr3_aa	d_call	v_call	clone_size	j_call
TGTGCCAGCAGCCAAGAGCCGGGACAGGGGTACGAGCAGTACTTC	CASSQEPGQGYEQYF	TRBD1	TRBV4-2	-	TRBJ2-7
TGCGCCAGCAGCTCCTCAAGTGGGAGCTATGGCTACACCTTC	CASSSSSGSYGYTF	-	TRBV5-1	-	TRBJ1-2
TGTGCCAGCAGCCAAGGGCGGGGGAGGGCAGATACGCAGTATTTT	CASSQGRGRADTQYF	TRBD2	TRBV14	-	TRBJ2-3
TGCGCCAGCAGCTCAACCGGGACAGACTACAATGAGCAGTTCTTC	CASSSTGTDYNEQFF	TRBD1	TRBV5-1	-	TRBJ2-1
TGTGCCAGTAATCTCGATAACCAGCAGGATTCACCCCTCCACTTT	CASNLDNQQDSPLHF	-	TRBV19	-	TRBJ1-6
TGTGCCAGCAGTGAATTGGGCTTGAGGAGGACAGCTAACTATGGCTACACCTTC	CASSELGLRRTANYGYTF	-	TRBV6-1	-	TRBJ1-2
TGTGCCAGCAGCCACGAGGGTTACCCCTACGAGCAGTACTTC	CASSHEGYPYEQYF	-	TRBV7-9	-	TRBJ2-7
TGTGCCAGCACCCGACAGGGTCTCGATTCACCCCTCCACTTT	CASTRQGLDSPLHF	TRBD1	TRBV27	-	TRBJ1-6
TGTGCCAGCAGCAAGGGACAGCAATCGGGAGAGCAGTACTTC	CASSKGQQSGEQYF	TRBD1	TRBV11-2	-	TRBJ2-7
TGTGCCAGCAGCCCTAGCGGGGGATACACCGGGGAGCTGTTTTTT	CASSPSGGYTGELFF	TRBD2	TRBV11-3	-	TRBJ2-2
TGTGCCAGCAGGAGACAGGGGGCCAGCTACGAGCAGTACTTC	CASRRQGASYEQYF	TRBD1	TRBV28	once	TRBJ2-7
TGTGCCAGCAGTGAAGCGCTGGGTGCCGGGGGCTACACCTTC	CASSEALGAGGYTF	-	TRBV2	-	TRBJ1-2
TGTGCCAGTAGTTATGGGATGCGGGGCGTGAACACTGAAGCTTTCTTT	CASSYGMRGVNTEAFF	-	TRBV19	-	TRBJ1-1
TGCGCCAGCAGCTTGGGACAGGCCCTGGGTGTAGGACTGTTTTTT	CASSLGQALGVGLFF	-	TRBV5-1	-	TRBJ1-4
TGTGCCTGGAGTGTAGGGAGGGCAGGGGTACACACCATATATTTT	CAWSVGRAGVHTIYF	-	TRBV30	-	TRBJ1-3
TGTGCCAGCTCACAGGATAGGGGCACCGAAGCTTTCTTT	CASSQDRGTEAFF	-	TRBV18	-	TRBJ1-1
TGTGCCAGCAGACCCGACAGGGCTAGAAACACCATATATTTT	CASRPDRARNTIYF	TRBD1	TRBV3-1/TRBV3-2	-	TRBJ1-3
TGCAGCGTTGGAGGCCGAGCGGGGGGGCCCCAAGAGACCCAGTACTTC	CSVGGRAGGPQETQYF	TRBD2	TRBV29-1	-	TRBJ2-5
TGTGCCAGCAGCTTAGGTTCCGGGGTTGGAAACACCATATATTTT	CASSLGSGVGNTIYF	-	TRBV7-2	-	TRBJ1-3
TGTGCCAGTAAGGGGGGGAGTCCCCTGGGCAATCAGCCCCAGCATTTT	CASKGGSPLGNQPQHF	-	TRBV19	-	TRBJ1-5
TGCGCCAGCAGCTTGGCCTCCGGGGAGCTGTTTTTT	CASSLASGELFF	-	TRBV5-1	once	TRBJ2-2
TGTGCCAGCAGTTATCCCGGGACAGGGACCTACGAGCAGTACTTC	CASSYPGTGTYEQYF	TRBD1	TRBV6-2/TRBV6-3	-	TRBJ2-7
TGTGCCAGCAGCAAAGAGGGCGGGGGGGAAGCTTTCTTT	CASSKEGGGEAFF	-	TRBV21-1	-	TRBJ1-1
TGTGCCAGCAGCCCCATAGGAGGGAGGGGGAGCACAGATACGCAGTATTTT	CASSPIGGRGSTDTQYF	-	TRBV9	-	TRBJ2-3